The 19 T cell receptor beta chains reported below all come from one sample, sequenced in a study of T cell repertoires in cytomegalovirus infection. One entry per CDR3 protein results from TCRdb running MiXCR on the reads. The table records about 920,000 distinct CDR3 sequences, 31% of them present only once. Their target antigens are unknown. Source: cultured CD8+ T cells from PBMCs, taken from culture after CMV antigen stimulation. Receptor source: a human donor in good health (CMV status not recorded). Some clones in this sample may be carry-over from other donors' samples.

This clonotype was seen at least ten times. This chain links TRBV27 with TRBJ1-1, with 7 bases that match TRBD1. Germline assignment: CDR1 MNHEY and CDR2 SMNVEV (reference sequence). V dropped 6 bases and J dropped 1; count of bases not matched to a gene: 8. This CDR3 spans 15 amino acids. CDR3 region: CASSLDRAGNTEAFF. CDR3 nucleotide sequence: TGTGCCAGCAGCTTAGACAGGGCTGGGAACACTGAAGCTTTCTTT.

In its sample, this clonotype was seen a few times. The chain's CDR3 is CATLTDAYGYTF. DNA for the CDR3: TGTGCCACCCTGACAGACGCCTATGGCTACACCTTC. The V call is TRBV27, the J call TRBJ1-2; maybe TRBD1 (5 bases). The V gene lost 10 bases and the J gene lost 4 bases, with 13 bases spanning the gap. This CDR3 spans 12 amino acids. Germline values: CDR1 MNHEY, CDR2 SMNVEV (reference sequence).

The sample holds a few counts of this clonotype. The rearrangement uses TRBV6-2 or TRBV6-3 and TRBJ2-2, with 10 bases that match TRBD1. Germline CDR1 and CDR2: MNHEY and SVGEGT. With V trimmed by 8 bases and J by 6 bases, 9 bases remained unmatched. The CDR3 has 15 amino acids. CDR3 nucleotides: TGTGCCAGCGAGTTCGTTGGGACAGGGGCCGGGGAGCTGTTTTTT. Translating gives CASEFVGTGAGELFF.

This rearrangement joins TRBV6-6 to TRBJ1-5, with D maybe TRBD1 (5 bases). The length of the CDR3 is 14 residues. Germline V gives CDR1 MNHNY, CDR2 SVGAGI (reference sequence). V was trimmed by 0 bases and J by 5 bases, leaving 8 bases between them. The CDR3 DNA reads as TGTGCCAGCAGTTACTCTTGGGGGGATCAGCCCCAGCATTTT. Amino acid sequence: CASSYSWGDQPQHF.

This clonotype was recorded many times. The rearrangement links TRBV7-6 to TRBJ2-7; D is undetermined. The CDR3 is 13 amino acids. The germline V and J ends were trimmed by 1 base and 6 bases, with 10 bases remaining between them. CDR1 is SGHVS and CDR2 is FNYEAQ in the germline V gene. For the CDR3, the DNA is TGTGCCAGCAGCTTAGGGCCCTTTGGCGAGCAGTACGTC. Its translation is CASSLGPFGEQYV.

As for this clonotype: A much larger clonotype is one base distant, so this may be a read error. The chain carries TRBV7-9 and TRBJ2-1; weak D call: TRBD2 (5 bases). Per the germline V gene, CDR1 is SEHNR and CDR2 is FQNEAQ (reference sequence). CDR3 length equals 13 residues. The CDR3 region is CANSLGSGDEQFF. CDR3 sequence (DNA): TGTGCCAACAGCTTAGGGAGTGGGGATGAGCAGTTCTTC.

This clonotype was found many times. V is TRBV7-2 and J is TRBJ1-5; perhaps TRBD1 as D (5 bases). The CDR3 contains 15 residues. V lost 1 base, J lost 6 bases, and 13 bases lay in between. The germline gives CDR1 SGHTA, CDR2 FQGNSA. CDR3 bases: TGTGCCAGCAGCTTAGGGGACGGGGGTATTCAGCCCCAGCATTTT. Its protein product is CASSLGDGGIQPQHF.

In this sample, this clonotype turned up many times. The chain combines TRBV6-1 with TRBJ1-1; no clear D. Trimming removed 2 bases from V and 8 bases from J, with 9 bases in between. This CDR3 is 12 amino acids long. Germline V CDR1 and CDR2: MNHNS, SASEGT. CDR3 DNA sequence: TGTGCCAGCAGTGAAAACCCGCGCGAAGCTTTCTTT. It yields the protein CASSENPREAFF.

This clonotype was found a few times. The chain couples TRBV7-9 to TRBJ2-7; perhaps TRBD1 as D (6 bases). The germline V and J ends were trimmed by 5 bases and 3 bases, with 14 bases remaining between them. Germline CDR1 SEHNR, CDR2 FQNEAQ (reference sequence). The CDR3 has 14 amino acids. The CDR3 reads CASSHGTLGYEQYF. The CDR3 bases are TGTGCCAGCAGCCATGGGACACTAGGCTACGAGCAGTACTTC.

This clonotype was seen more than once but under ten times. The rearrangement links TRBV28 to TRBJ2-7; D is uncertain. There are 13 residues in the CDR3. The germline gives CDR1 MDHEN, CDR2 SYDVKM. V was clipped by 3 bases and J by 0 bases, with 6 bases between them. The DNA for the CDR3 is TGTGCCAGCAGTTTTCTGTTCTCCTACGAGCAGTACGTC. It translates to CASSFLFSYEQYV.

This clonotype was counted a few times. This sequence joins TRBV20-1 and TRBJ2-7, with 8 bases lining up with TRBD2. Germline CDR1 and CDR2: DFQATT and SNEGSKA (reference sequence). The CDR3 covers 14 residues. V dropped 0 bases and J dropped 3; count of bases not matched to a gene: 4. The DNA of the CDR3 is TGCAGTGCTAGAGACTTGGCGGGGGGCTACGAGCAGTACTTC. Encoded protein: CSARDLAGGYEQYF.

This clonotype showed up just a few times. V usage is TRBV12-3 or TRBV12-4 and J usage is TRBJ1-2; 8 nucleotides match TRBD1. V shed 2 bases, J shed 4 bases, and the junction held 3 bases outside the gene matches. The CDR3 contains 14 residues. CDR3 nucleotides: TGTGCCAGCAGTTTAAGGGACAGGCTCTATGGCTACACCTTC. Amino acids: CASSLRDRLYGYTF.

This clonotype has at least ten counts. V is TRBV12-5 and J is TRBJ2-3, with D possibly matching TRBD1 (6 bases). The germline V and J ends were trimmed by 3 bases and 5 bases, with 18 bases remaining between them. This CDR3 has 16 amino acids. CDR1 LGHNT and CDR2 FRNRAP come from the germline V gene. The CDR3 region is CASGFLRDILEDTQYF. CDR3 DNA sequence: TGTGCTAGTGGTTTCCTCCGGGACATACTAGAAGATACGCAGTATTTT.

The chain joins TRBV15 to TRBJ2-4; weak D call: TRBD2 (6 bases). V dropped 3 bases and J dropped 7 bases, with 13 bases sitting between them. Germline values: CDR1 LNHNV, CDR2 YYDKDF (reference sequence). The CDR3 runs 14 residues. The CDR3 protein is CATSSPGRENIQYF. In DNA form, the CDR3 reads TGTGCCACCAGCAGTCCGGGACGGGAGAACATTCAGTACTTC.

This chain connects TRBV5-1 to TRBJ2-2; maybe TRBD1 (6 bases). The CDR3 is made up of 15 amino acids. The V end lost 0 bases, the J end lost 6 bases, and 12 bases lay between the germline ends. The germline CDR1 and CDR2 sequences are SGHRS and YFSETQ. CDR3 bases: TGCGCCAGCAGCTTGGGACAGGCAAGCGCCGGGGAGCTGTTTTTT. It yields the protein CASSLGQASAGELFF.

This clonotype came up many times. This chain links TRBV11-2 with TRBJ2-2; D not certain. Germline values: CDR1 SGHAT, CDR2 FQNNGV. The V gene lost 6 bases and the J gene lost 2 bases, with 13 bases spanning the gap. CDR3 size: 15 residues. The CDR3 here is CASSSWTENTGELFF. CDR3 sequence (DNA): TGTGCCAGCAGTTCCTGGACGGAAAACACCGGGGAGCTGTTTTTT.

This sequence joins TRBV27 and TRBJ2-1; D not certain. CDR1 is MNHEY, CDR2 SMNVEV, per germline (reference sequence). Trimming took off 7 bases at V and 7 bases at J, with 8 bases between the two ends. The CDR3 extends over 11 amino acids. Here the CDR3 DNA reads TGTGCCAGCACGTATGGGAATGAGCAGTTCTTC. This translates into CASTYGNEQFF.

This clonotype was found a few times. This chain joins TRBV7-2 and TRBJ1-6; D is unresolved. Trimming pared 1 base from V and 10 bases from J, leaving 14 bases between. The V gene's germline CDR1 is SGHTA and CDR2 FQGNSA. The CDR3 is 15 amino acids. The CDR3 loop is CASSLGFGRESPLHF. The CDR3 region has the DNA TGTGCCAGCAGCTTAGGTTTCGGGAGGGAATCACCCCTCCACTTT.

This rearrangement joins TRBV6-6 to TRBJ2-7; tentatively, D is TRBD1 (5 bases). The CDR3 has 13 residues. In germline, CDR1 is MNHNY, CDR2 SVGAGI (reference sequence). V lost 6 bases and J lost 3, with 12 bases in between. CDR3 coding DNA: TGTGCCAGCAGCCCCACTGACAGCTACGAGCAGTACTTC. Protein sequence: CASSPTDSYEQYF.